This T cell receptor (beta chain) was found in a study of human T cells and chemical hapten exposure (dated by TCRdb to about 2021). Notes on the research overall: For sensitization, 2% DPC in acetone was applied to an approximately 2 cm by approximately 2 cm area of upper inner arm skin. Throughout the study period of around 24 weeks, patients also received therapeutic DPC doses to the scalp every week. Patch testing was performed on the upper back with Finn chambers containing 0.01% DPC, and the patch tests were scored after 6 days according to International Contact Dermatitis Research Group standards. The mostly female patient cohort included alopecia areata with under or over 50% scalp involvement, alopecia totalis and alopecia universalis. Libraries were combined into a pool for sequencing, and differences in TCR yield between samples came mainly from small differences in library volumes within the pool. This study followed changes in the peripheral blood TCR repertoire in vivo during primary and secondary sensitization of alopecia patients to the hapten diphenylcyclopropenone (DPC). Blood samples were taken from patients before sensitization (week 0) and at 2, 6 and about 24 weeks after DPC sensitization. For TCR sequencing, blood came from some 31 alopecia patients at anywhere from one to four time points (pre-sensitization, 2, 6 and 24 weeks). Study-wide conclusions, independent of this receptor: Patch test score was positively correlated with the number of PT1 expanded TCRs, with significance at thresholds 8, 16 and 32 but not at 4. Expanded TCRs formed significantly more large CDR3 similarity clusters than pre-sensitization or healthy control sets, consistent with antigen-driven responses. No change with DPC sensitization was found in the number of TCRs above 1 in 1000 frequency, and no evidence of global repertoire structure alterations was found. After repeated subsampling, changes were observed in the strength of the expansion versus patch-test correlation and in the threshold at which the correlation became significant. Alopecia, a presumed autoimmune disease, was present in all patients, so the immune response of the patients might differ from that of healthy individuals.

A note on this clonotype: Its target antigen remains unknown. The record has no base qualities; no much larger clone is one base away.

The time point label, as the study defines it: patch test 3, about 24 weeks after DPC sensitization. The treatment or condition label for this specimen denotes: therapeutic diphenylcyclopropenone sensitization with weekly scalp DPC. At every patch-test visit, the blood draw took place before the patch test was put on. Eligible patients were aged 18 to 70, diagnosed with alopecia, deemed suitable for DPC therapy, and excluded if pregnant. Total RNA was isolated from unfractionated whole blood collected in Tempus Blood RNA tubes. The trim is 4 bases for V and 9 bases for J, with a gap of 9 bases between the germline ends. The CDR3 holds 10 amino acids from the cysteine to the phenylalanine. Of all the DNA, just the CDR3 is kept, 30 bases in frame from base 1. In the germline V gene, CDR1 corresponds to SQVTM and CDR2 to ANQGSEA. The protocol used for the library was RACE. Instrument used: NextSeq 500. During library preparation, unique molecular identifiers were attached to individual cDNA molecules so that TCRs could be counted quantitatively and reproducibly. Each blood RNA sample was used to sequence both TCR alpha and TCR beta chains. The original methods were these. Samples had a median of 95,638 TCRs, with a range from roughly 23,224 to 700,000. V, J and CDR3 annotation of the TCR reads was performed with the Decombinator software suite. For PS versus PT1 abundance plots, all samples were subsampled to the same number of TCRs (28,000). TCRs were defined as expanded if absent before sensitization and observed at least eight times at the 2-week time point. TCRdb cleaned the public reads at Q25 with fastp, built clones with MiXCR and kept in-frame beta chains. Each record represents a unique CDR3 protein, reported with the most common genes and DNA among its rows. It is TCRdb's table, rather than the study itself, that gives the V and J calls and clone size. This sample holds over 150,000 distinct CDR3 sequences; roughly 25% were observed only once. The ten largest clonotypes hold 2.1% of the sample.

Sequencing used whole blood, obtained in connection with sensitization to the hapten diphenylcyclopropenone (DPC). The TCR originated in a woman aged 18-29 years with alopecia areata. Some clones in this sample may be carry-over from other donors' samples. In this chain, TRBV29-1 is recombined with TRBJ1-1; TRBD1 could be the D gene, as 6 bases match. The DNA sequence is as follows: TGCAGCGTTGTTCAGGGGAAAGCTTTCTTT. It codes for CSVVQGKAFF.